The next 21 T cell receptor beta chains were all read from a single sample in a study of blood T cell repertoires in COVID-19. Assay used: immunoSEQ multiplex PCR; TCRdb lists only in-frame clones, some missing. The data contain 200,000 to 300,000 clones, over 75% of them seen just once; the ten biggest clones take up 8% to 9.5%. Sequencing was done on a sample of peripheral blood. The receptors stem from a human donor in a cohort sampled during active COVID-19.

The V gene is TRBV7-8, the J gene TRBJ2-7, with D possibly matching TRBD1 (5 bases). The CDR3 loop spans 13 amino acids. V was shortened by 5 bases and J by 0 bases, with 8 bases between the two germline ends. Germline CDR1 SGHVS, CDR2 FQNEAQ. The CDR3 DNA is TGTGCCAGCAGCCTGACAGACTCCTACGAGCAGTACTTC. Amino acid sequence: CASSLTDSYEQYF.

The chain uses TRBV19 and TRBJ1-5; possibly TRBD1 for D (5 bases). Germline CDR1 reads LNHDA; CDR2 reads SQIVND (reference sequence). CDR3 length equals 12 residues. Trimming stripped 9 bases from V and 5 bases from J, with 11 bases between. The CDR3: CASDGGDQPQHF. As DNA, the CDR3 is TGTGCCAGCGATGGGGGGGATCAGCCCCAGCATTTT.

The chain links TRBV15 to TRBJ2-7; 11 nucleotides match TRBD2. From germline, CDR1 is LNHNV and CDR2 YYDKDF (reference sequence). V lost 5 bases to trimming and J lost 6 bases; unmatched junction nucleotides: 12. This CDR3 has 16 amino acids. The CDR3: CATSPRGWLAGGEQYF. The CDR3 DNA sequence: TGTGCCACCAGCCCACGAGGGTGGCTAGCGGGAGGCGAGCAGTACTTC.

The chain links TRBV28 to TRBJ2-5; 13 bases fit TRBD2. The CDR3 is 18 amino acids. V trimming: 2 bases; J trimming: 5 bases; junction bases outside the gene matches: 11. Germline V lookup: CDR1 MDHEN, CDR2 SYDVKM. The DNA of the CDR3 is TGTGCCAGCAGTTTAGTAGGGACTAGCGGGGCCTGGGAGGAGACCCAGTACTTC. This translates into CASSLVGTSGAWEETQYF.

This sequence joins TRBV5-1 and TRBJ2-5; 10 nucleotides line up with TRBD2. Germline V CDR1 and CDR2: SGHRS, YFSETQ. V lost 4 bases and J lost 4; bases outside the gene matches: 4. The CDR3 totals 14 residues. The CDR3 reads CASSRPSGRETQYF. CDR3 sequence (DNA): TGCGCCAGCAGCAGGCCTAGCGGGAGAGAGACCCAGTACTTC.

V and J are TRBV5-1 and TRBJ2-2; a weak D match, TRBD2 (5 bases). The CDR3 is 14 residues long. Germline CDR1 is SGHRS and CDR2 is YFSETQ. V was clipped by 2 bases and J by 8 bases, with 13 bases between them. CDR3 residues: CASSFSRSGGELFF. In nucleotides, the CDR3 is TGCGCCAGCAGCTTTTCGCGGAGCGGTGGGGAGCTGTTTTTT. Full variable domain (outside the CDR3, taken from reference TRBV5-1 and TRBJ2-2): KAGVTQTPRYLIKTRGQQVTLSCSPISGHRSVSWYQQTPGQGLQFLFEYFSETQRNKGNFPGRFSGRQFSNSRSEMNVSTLELGDSALYLCASSFSRSGGELFFGEGSRLTVL.

The chain links TRBV7-2 to TRBJ1-2, with D perhaps matching TRBD1 (6 bases). The CDR3 extends over 13 amino acids. Trimming shortened V by 1 base and J by 7 bases, and 10 bases separated the two germline ends. Germline V lookup: CDR1 SGHTA, CDR2 FQGNSA. The CDR3 spells CASSLVTGSGYTF. The CDR3 nucleotides are TGTGCCAGCAGCTTAGTTACAGGGTCTGGCTACACCTTC. The whole variable domain, remainder taken from reference TRBV7-2 and TRBJ1-2, is GAGVSQSPSNKVTEKGKDVELRCDPISGHTALYWYRQSLGQGLEFLIYFQGNSAPDKSGLPSDRFSAERTGGSVSTLTIQRTQQEDSAVYLCASSLVTGSGYTFGSGTRLTVV.

This clone has a single count. This chain joins TRBV6-6 and TRBJ2-7, with TRBD1 matching over 8 bases. The CDR3 spans 16 residues. V lost 5 bases and J lost 4; bases outside the gene matches: 13. Germline lookup yields CDR1 MNHNY and CDR2 SVGAGI (reference sequence). Here the CDR3 DNA reads TGTGCCAGCAGTCACGGGACAGGCCAAAGAAGGTACGAGCAGTACTTC. This encodes CASSHGTGQRRYEQYF.

In its sample, this clone was seen once. This sequence joins TRBV19 and TRBJ2-1; D is ambiguous. The germline V gene encodes CDR1 LNHDA and CDR2 SQIVND (reference sequence). Trimming stripped 3 bases from V and 3 bases from J, with 18 bases between. The CDR3 is 17 amino acids. This CDR3 is CASSMVSPGPFYNEQFF. CDR3 coding DNA: TGTGCCAGTAGTATGGTGTCGCCGGGTCCATTCTACAATGAGCAGTTCTTC.

The chain uses TRBV29-1 and TRBJ2-2; 8 bases map to TRBD1. Germline lookup yields CDR1 SQVTM and CDR2 ANQGSEA. V lost 4 bases to trimming and J lost 0 bases; unmatched junction nucleotides: 1. This CDR3 has 14 amino acids. CDR3 in DNA: TGCAGCGTTGCGGGACAGGCGAACACCGGGGAGCTGTTTTTT. This codes for CSVAGQANTGELFF.

The V call is TRBV7-3, the J call TRBJ2-5; 8 bases are shared with TRBD1. The CDR3 runs 15 residues. After removal of 0 bases from V and 3 bases from J, the junction contained 3 bases not matched to a gene. CDR1 is SGHTA and CDR2 is FQGTGA in the germline V gene. CDR3 DNA: TGTGCCAGCAGCTTAACCCGGACAGGGAAAGAGACCCAGTACTTC. Its translation: CASSLTRTGKETQYF. Full variable domain (missing parts from reference TRBV7-3 and TRBJ2-5): GAGVSQTPSNKVTEKGKYVELRCDPISGHTALYWYRQSLGQGPEFLIYFQGTGAADDSGLPNDRFFAVRPEGSVSTLKIQRTERGDSAVYLCASSLTRTGKETQYFGPGTRLLVL.

The chain employs TRBV7-2 and TRBJ2-7; TRBD1 matches 7 bases. Per germline, CDR1 SGHTA and CDR2 FQGNSA. CDR3 size: 13 residues. V lost 5 bases, J lost 7 bases, and 8 bases stayed unmatched. CDR3 in DNA: TGTGCCAGCAGCCAGGGGGTCCCTGGGGAGCAGTACTTC. This translates into CASSQGVPGEQYF.

V gene TRBV6-4 combines with J gene TRBJ2-3, with 11 bases lining up with TRBD2. Trimming removed 6 bases from V and 1 base from J; junction bases left unmatched: 3. CDR1 MRHNA and CDR2 SNTAGT come from the germline V gene. The CDR3 runs to 15 residues. As DNA, the CDR3 is TGTGCCAGCAGCCCACTAGCGGGGGGCACAGATACGCAGTATTTT. It encodes CASSPLAGGTDTQYF.

This rearrangement joins TRBV7-2 to TRBJ2-1, with TRBD2 matching 10 bases. Germline V gene sequence: CDR1 SGHTA, CDR2 FQGNSA. With 5 bases clipped from V and 1 base from J, the junction kept 14 bases outside the gene matches. This CDR3 spans 19 amino acids. The CDR3 region has the DNA TGTGCCAGCAGCCTCCCGGAACGGGGACTAGCGTTATCCTACAATGAGCAGTTCTTC. It codes for CASSLPERGLALSYNEQFF.

The chain couples TRBV6-5 to TRBJ2-7, with 11 positions matching TRBD1. This CDR3 has 15 amino acids. The germline gives CDR1 MNHEY, CDR2 SVGAGI. J was trimmed by 5 bases and V by 8 bases; bases with no gene match: 11. For the CDR3, the DNA is TGTGCCAGCGCGGACAGGGGGCGCGGGTGGGACGAGCAGTACTTC. Its translation: CASADRGRGWDEQYF.

The rearrangement links TRBV15 to TRBJ2-7, with D tentatively TRBD1 (6 bases). Germline V gene data show CDR1 as LNHNV and CDR2 as YYDKDF (reference sequence). CDR3 size: 15 residues. The germline V and J ends were trimmed by 5 bases and 0 bases, with 14 bases remaining between them. The CDR3 region has the DNA TGTGCCACCAGCTCCAAGGACAGAGGCTCCTACGAGCAGTACTTC. It specifies CATSSKDRGSYEQYF.

The chain joins TRBV6-4 to TRBJ1-4; D might be TRBD1 (6 bases). Deletions cut 2 bases from V and 1 base from J, with 14 bases between. Per germline, CDR1 MRHNA and CDR2 SNTAGT. There are 17 residues in the CDR3. In DNA, the CDR3 is TGTGCCAGCAGTGACGAAAGACAGGCCATAACTAATGAAAAACTGTTTTTT. Translated: CASSDERQAITNEKLFF.

The sample holds one count of this clone. V and J are TRBV5-4 and TRBJ2-1, with TRBD2 matching 11 bases. CDR3 size: 18 residues. V lost 4 bases to trimming and J lost 3 bases; unmatched junction nucleotides: 12. Germline V gene lookup returns CDR1 SGHNT and CDR2 YYREEE (reference sequence). The CDR3 is CASSQNSGGAIRYNEQFF. The CDR3 nucleotides are TGTGCCAGCAGCCAAAATAGCGGGGGGGCCATCCGCTACAATGAGCAGTTCTTC.

The chain couples TRBV18 to TRBJ1-1; 7 bases agree with TRBD1. Germline V gene sequence: CDR1 KGHSH, CDR2 LQKENI. This CDR3 region has 15 residues. Trimming at V came to 4 bases and at J to 4 bases, leaving 9 bases not matched to a gene. The CDR3 DNA is TGTGCCAGCTCACATAAGGACAGGCAGCGCACTGAAGCTTTCTTT. It encodes CASSHKDRQRTEAFF. The full variable domain, its missing parts supplied by reference TRBV18 and TRBJ1-1, is NAGVMQNPRHLVRRRGQEARLRCSPMKGHSHVYWYRQLPEEGLKFMVYLQKENIIDESGMPKERFSAEFPKEGPSILRIQQVVRGDSAAYFCASSHKDRQRTEAFFGQGTRLTVV.

The rearrangement links TRBV19 to TRBJ1-1; 7 nucleotides line up with TRBD1. Germline lookup yields CDR1 LNHDA and CDR2 SQIVND (reference sequence). With V trimmed by 1 base and J by 0 bases, 5 bases remained unmatched. The CDR3 contains 16 residues. This chain's CDR3 is CASSIAAGGMNTEAFF. The CDR3 coding sequence is TGTGCCAGTAGTATAGCGGCAGGGGGGATGAACACTGAAGCTTTCTTT. The complete variable domain, with remaining parts taken from reference TRBV19 and TRBJ1-1, reads DGGITQSPKYLFRKEGQNVTLSCEQNLNHDAMYWYRQDPGQGLRLIYYSQIVNDFQKGDIAEGYSVSREKKESFPLTVTSAQKNPTAFYLCASSIAAGGMNTEAFFGQGTRLTVV.

The chain links TRBV2 to TRBJ1-4; 8 positions agree with TRBD1. With 3 bases clipped from V and 7 bases from J, the junction kept 7 bases outside the gene matches. Germline values: CDR1 SNHLY, CDR2 FYNNEI. CDR3 length: 15 amino acids. The CDR3 is CASSDRGRTLEKLFF. The CDR3 nucleotides read TGTGCCAGCAGTGACAGGGGGCGGACTCTTGAAAAACTGTTTTTT.